The 22 T cell receptor beta chains below were found in one sample sequenced in a study of T cell changes during pregnancy in multiple sclerosis. Clones were read by immunoSEQ multiplex PCR, and TCRdb kept only the in-frame ones, dropping some. The repertoire holds tens of thousands of clones, with 90% to 95% as singletons. The sample consisted of CD8+ T cells from peripheral blood mononuclear cells, taken in the third trimester of pregnancy. These receptors were taken from a female donor with multiple sclerosis, enrolled in a pregnancy study.

V and J are TRBV6-1 and TRBJ2-3; a weak D match, TRBD1 (6 bases). Per the germline V gene, CDR1 is MNHNS and CDR2 is SASEGT. V was pared by 6 bases and J by 2 bases, with 15 bases between. This CDR3 is 15 amino acids long. CDR3 bases: TGTGCCAGCAGACAAGGACAGAGCTCCACAGATACGCAGTATTTT. This translates into CASRQGQSSTDTQYF.

This rearrangement joins TRBV10-3 to TRBJ2-3, with D maybe TRBD1 (5 bases). This CDR3 spans 16 amino acids. CDR1 and CDR2 from the germline V gene are ENHRY and SYGVKD. The germline V and J ends were trimmed by 3 bases and 3 bases, with 16 bases remaining between them. CDR3: CAISEISTDRTDTQYF. CDR3 DNA: TGTGCCATCAGTGAAATTTCGACAGATAGAACAGATACGCAGTATTTT.

CDR3 sequence reads: CASSQATGGGEPQHF. Written as DNA, the CDR3 is TGCGCCAGCAGCCAAGCAACAGGGGGTGGAGAGCCCCAGCATTTT. V gene TRBV4-1 combines with J gene TRBJ1-5; 8 bases line up with TRBD1. The CDR3 covers 15 residues. In germline, CDR1 is MGHRA, CDR2 YSYEKL. V shed 1 base and J 8 bases; nucleotides not matched to a gene: 7.

This chain joins TRBV28 and TRBJ2-1; TRBD1 matches at 8 bases. The ends lost 7 bases at V and 8 bases at J; junction bases unmatched: 10. This CDR3 comprises 14 residues. CDR1 MDHEN and CDR2 SYDVKM come from the germline V gene. In nucleotides, the CDR3 is TGTGCCAGCAAAGGACAGGGTCGGGCCGATGAGCAGTTCTTC. Its protein is CASKGQGRADEQFF.

V gene TRBV27 combines with J gene TRBJ1-1; 8 nucleotides agree with TRBD1. CDR1 is MNHEY, CDR2 SMNVEV, per germline (reference sequence). The V gene end was trimmed by 2 bases and the J gene end by 5 bases; junction bases not matched to a gene: 10. The CDR3 spans 16 residues. CDR3 in amino acids: CASSLIGGRGQTEAFF. The CDR3 DNA sequence: TGTGCCAGCAGTTTAATCGGCGGCAGGGGGCAGACTGAAGCTTTCTTT.

V and J are TRBV5-4 and TRBJ2-3; 9 bases agree with TRBD2. The CDR3 has 15 residues. CDR1 is SGHNT and CDR2 is YYREEE in the germline V gene (reference sequence). Trimming cost V 2 bases and J 0 bases; bases outside gene matches: 1. CDR3: CASSFLAGSTDTQYF. The CDR3 DNA sequence: TGTGCCAGCAGCTTCCTAGCGGGAAGCACAGATACGCAGTATTTT. Complete variable domain (other parts from reference TRBV5-4 and TRBJ2-3): ETGVTQSPTHLIKTRGQQVTLRCSSQSGHNTVSWYQQALGQGPQFIFQYYREEENGRGNFPPRFSGLQFPNYSSELNVNALELDDSALYLCASSFLAGSTDTQYFGPGTRLTVL.

The chain is built from TRBV27 and TRBJ2-2; D unresolved. Germline V CDR1 and CDR2: MNHEY, SMNVEV (reference sequence). The CDR3 sequence is 15 residues long. Trimming pared 2 bases from V and 1 base from J, leaving 8 bases between. The CDR3 loop is CASSLNGRNTGELFF. Here the CDR3 DNA reads TGTGCCAGCAGTTTAAACGGTCGGAACACCGGGGAGCTGTTTTTT.

This sequence joins TRBV5-6 and TRBJ1-2; D possibly corresponds to TRBD1 (5 bases). The CDR3 is made up of 15 amino acids. Trimming left V 4 bases short and J 0 bases short, with 13 bases between. Germline CDR1 reads SGHDT; CDR2 reads YYEEEE. CDR3 in DNA: TGTGCCAGCAGCGAGGGACCGGGAGCTAACTATGGCTACACCTTC. This sequence encodes CASSEGPGANYGYTF.

This clone has only one observation. The chain joins TRBV6-5 to TRBJ2-7; D perhaps matches TRBD1 (6 bases). The CDR3 is 15 residues long. Trimming left V 0 bases short and J 5 bases short, with 14 bases between. Per germline, CDR1 MNHEY and CDR2 SVGAGI. CDR3: CASSYSMDSGHEQYF. CDR3 DNA sequence: TGTGCCAGCAGTTACTCGATGGACAGTGGCCACGAGCAGTACTTC.

This rearrangement joins TRBV27 to TRBJ1-3; possible D gene TRBD1, 5 bases. Between the trimmed V and J ends, which lost 5 bases and 0 bases, there was a span of 8 bases. Germline CDR1 and CDR2: MNHEY and SMNVEV (reference sequence). The CDR3 contains 14 residues. The CDR3 is CASSPGDSGNTIYF. DNA for the CDR3: TGTGCCAGCAGTCCGGGGGACTCTGGAAACACCATATATTTT.

This clone was seen just once. The chain has TRBV5-1 and TRBJ1-1; D not certain. This CDR3 has 14 residues. Germline V gene lookup returns CDR1 SGHRS and CDR2 YFSETQ. With 0 bases removed from V and 1 base from J, the gap between germline ends came to 7 bases. The CDR3 nucleotides read TGCGCCAGCAGCTTGGGTACGGGGAACACTGAAGCTTTCTTT. It codes for CASSLGTGNTEAFF.

This chain joins TRBV4-3 and TRBJ2-7, with 8 bases that match TRBD2. The CDR3 covers 15 residues. Looked up from germline, CDR1 is LGHNA and CDR2 is YSLEER. Trimming took 2 bases from V and 0 from J; bases not matched to a gene: 3. CDR3 nucleotide sequence: TGCGCCAGCAGCCAATTTGCGGGAGGCTCCTACGAGCAGTACTTC. It yields the protein CASSQFAGGSYEQYF.

The chain carries TRBV7-6 and TRBJ2-6; 10 bases line up with TRBD2. CDR3 length: 18 residues. V dropped 8 bases and J dropped 0; count of bases not matched to a gene: 10. CDR1 and CDR2 from the germline V gene are SGHVS and FNYEAQ. CDR3 protein: CASVMLAGAISGANVLTF. The CDR3 coding sequence is TGTGCCAGCGTCATGCTAGCGGGAGCGATCTCTGGGGCCAACGTCCTGACTTTC.

To note about this clone: Other DNA variants within this sample encode the same CDR3. The V and J genes are TRBV19 and TRBJ2-1; tentative D call: TRBD2 (6 bases). Trimming cost V 1 base and J 3 bases, with 7 bases left between them. This CDR3 spans 14 amino acids. CDR1 and CDR2 (germline): LNHDA, SQIVND (reference sequence). CDR3 amino acids: CASSIGGDYNEQFF. The CDR3 nucleotides read TGTGCCAGTAGTATAGGGGGGGACTACAATGAGCAGTTCTTC.

This clone was counted only a few times. This chain links TRBV4-2 with TRBJ2-4; no reliable D call. This CDR3 has 16 amino acids. CDR1 is LGHNA and CDR2 is YNFKEQ in the germline V gene. Trimming removed 1 base from V and 0 bases from J, with 10 bases in between. The CDR3 loop is CASSQVPVPAKNIQYF. CDR3 nucleotides: TGTGCCAGCAGCCAAGTTCCGGTTCCAGCCAAAAACATTCAGTACTTC.

The rearrangement links TRBV7-9 to TRBJ1-2, with 9 bases matching TRBD1. The V and J ends lost 5 bases and 7 bases, in that order; junction bases with no gene match: 11. Germline CDR1 reads SEHNR; CDR2 reads FQNEAQ (reference sequence). CDR3 length: 15 residues. The CDR3, as DNA: TGTGCCAGCAGCCCAGGGACAGGGCTCTACCCTGGCTACACCTTC. This gives the protein CASSPGTGLYPGYTF.

The chain uses TRBV7-8 and TRBJ2-7; TRBD1 agrees at 9 bases. J gave up 4 bases and V 6 bases, and 7 bases lay outside the gene matches. In germline, CDR1 is SGHVS, CDR2 FQNEAQ. The CDR3 is 14 residues long. The CDR3 here is CASSWPGQGYEQYF. For the CDR3, the DNA is TGTGCCAGCAGTTGGCCGGGACAGGGATACGAGCAGTACTTC.

The chain is built from TRBV11-2 and TRBJ1-3; TRBD1 might be the D (6 bases). Germline-derived CDR1 and CDR2 are SGHAT and FQNNGV. Trimming removed 1 base at V and 1 base at J, with 14 bases between. The CDR3 has 17 residues. The CDR3 here is CASSLVRQVPSGNTIYF. In DNA, the CDR3 is TGTGCCAGCAGCTTAGTCCGACAGGTCCCATCTGGAAACACCATATATTTT.

The V gene is TRBV13, the J gene TRBJ2-7; D gene ambiguous. Germline loops: CDR1 PRHDT, CDR2 FYEKMQ (reference sequence). This CDR3 is built from 14 residues. V lost 8 bases and J 0 bases, leaving 14 bases between the germline ends. The DNA of the CDR3 is TGTGCCAGCGCGGTTGGGTCCGCCTCCTACGAGCAGTACTTC. It codes for CASAVGSASYEQYF.

The chain employs TRBV5-6 and TRBJ2-7; 10 bases are a match to TRBD1. CDR1 is SGHDT, CDR2 YYEEEE, per germline. The CDR3 has 14 residues. J was trimmed by 1 base and V by 3 bases; bases with no gene match: 1. The CDR3 spells CASSWDRGSYEQYF. The CDR3 DNA reads TGTGCCAGCAGCTGGGACAGGGGTTCCTACGAGCAGTACTTC.

This clone has a handful of counts. The chain recombines TRBV29-1 with TRBJ1-2; D remains ambiguous. Trimming cost V 1 base and J 4 bases, with 7 bases left between them. The germline V gene encodes CDR1 SQVTM and CDR2 ANQGSEA. CDR3 size: 12 residues. CDR3 DNA: TGCAGCGTTGAAGTTAAAATCTATGGCTACACCTTC. It yields the protein CSVEVKIYGYTF. The full variable domain, its missing parts supplied by reference TRBV29-1 and TRBJ1-2, is SAVISQKPSRDICQRGTSLTIQCQVDSQVTMMFWYRQQPGQSLTLIATANQGSEATYESGFVIDKFPISRPNLTFSTLTVSNMSPEDSSIYLCSVEVKIYGYTFGSGTRLTVV.

The chain has TRBV27 and TRBJ2-7; the D gene is possibly TRBD2 (6 bases). The CDR3 consists of 14 residues. Germline V gives CDR1 MNHEY, CDR2 SMNVEV (reference sequence). Between the trimmed V and J ends, which lost 5 bases and 3 bases, there was a span of 14 bases. The CDR3 loop is CASSGSPGLYEQYF. The DNA for the CDR3 is TGTGCCAGCAGTGGGAGCCCGGGACTCTACGAGCAGTACTTC.